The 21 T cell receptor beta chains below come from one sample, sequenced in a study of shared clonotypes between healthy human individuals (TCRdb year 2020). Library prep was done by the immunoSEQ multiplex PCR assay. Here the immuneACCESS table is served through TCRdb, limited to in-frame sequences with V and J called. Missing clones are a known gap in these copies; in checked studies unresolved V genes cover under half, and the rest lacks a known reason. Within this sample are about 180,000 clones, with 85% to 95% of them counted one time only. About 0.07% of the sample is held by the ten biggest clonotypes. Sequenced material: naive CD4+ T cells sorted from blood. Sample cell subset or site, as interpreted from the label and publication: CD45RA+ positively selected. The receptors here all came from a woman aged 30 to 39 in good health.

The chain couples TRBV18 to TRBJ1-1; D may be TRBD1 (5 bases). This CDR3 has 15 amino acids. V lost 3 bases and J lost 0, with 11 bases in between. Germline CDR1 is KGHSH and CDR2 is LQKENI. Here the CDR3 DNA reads TGTGCCAGCTCACCTGGGGGGGGTCTGAACACTGAAGCTTTCTTT. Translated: CASSPGGGLNTEAFF.

The CDR3 region is CASSLLPLHRGNYGYTF. CDR3 DNA: TGTGCCAGCAGCTTGTTGCCTCTCCACAGGGGGAACTATGGCTACACCTTC. V usage is TRBV5-4 and J usage is TRBJ1-2; 8 bases map to TRBD1. V shed 1 base and J 2 bases; nucleotides not matched to a gene: 10. Per the germline V gene, CDR1 is SGHNT and CDR2 is YYREEE (reference sequence). CDR3 length: 17 residues.

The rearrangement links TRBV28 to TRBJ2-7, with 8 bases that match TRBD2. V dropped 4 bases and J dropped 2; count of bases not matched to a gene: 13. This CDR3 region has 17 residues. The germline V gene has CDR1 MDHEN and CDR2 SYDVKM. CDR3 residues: CASSYLASSGFTYEQYF. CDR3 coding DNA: TGTGCCAGCAGTTACCTGGCGTCTAGCGGGTTTACCTACGAGCAGTACTTC.

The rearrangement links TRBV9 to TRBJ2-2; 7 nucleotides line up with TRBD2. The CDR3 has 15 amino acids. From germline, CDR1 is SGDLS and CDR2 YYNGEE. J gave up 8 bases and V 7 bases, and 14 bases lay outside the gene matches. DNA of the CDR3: TGTGCCAGCTCCCTTGGGGCTAGCGGCCTTGGGGAGCTGTTTTTT. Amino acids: CASSLGASGLGELFF.

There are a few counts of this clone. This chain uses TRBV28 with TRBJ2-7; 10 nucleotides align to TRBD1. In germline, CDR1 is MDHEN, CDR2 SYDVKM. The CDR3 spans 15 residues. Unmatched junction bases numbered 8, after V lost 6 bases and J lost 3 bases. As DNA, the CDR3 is TGTGCCAGCAGCGATGCGGGACAGGGGAACTACGAGCAGTACTTC. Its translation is CASSDAGQGNYEQYF.

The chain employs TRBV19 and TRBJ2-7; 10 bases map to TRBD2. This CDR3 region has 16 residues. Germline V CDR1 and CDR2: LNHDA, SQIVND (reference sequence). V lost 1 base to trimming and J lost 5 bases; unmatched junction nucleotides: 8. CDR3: CASSIVSGRIFNEQYF. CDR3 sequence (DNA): TGTGCCAGTAGTATAGTTAGCGGGAGGATTTTCAACGAGCAGTACTTC.

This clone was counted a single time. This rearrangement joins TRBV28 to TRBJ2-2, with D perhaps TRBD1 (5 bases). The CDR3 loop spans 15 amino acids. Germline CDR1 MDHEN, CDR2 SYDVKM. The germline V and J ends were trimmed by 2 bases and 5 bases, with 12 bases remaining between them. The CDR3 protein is CASSLTTARTGELFF. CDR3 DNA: TGTGCCAGCAGTTTAACGACAGCTAGAACCGGGGAGCTGTTTTTT.

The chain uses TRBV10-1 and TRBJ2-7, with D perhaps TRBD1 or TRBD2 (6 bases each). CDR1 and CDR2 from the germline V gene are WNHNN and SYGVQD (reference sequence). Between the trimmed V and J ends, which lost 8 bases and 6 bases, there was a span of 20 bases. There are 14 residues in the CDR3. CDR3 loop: CASQPRRGTREQYF. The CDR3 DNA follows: TGCGCCAGCCAACCTAGGAGGGGGACTCGCGAGCAGTACTTC.

The CDR3: CASSNQLADYEQYF. CDR3 DNA: TGTGCCAGCAGCAATCAACTAGCGGACTACGAGCAGTACTTC. J is TRBJ2-5 and V is TRBV21-1; the table calls TRBD2, which could not be checked here. The end of the DNA fits TRBJ2-7 better, so the J call may be wrong. TRBV21-1 is labeled a pseudogene. The length of the CDR3 is 14 residues.

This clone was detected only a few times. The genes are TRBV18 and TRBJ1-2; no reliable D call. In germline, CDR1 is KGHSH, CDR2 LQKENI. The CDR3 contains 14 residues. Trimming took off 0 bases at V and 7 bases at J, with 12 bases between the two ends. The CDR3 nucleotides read TGTGCCAGCTCACCACCAGGGAACGCTTTTGGCTACACCTTC. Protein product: CASSPPGNAFGYTF.

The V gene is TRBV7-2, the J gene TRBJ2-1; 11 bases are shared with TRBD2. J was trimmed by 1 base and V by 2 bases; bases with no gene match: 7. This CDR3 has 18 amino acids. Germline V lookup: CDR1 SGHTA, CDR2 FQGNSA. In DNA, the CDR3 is TGTGCCAGCAGCTTACAAGTGACTAGCGGGATATCCTACAATGAGCAGTTCTTC. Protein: CASSLQVTSGISYNEQFF.

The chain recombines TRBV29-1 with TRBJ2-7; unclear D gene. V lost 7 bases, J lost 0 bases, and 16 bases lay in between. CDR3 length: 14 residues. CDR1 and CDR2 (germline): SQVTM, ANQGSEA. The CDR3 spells CSARTAVGSYEQYF. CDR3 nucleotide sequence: TGCAGCGCCCGGACCGCGGTTGGCTCCTACGAGCAGTACTTC.

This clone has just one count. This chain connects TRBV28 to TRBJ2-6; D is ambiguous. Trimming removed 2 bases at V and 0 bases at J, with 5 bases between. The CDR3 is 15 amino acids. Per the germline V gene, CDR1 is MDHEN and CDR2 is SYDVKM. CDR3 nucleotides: TGTGCCAGCAGTTTACGACTCTCTGGGGCCAACGTCCTGACTTTC. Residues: CASSLRLSGANVLTF.

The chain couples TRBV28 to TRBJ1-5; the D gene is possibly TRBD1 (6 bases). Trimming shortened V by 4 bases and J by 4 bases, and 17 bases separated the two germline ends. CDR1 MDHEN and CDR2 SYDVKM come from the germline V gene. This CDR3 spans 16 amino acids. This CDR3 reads CASSWITGLRNQPQHF. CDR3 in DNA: TGTGCCAGCAGTTGGATCACAGGGTTAAGGAATCAGCCCCAGCATTTT.

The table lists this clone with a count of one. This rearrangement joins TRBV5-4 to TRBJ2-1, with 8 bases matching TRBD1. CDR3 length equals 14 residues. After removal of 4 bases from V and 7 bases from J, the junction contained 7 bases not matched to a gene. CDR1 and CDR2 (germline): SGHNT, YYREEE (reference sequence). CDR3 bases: TGTGCCAGCAGCGAACGGACAGGGTTGAATGAGCAGTTCTTC. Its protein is CASSERTGLNEQFF.

CDR3 loop: CASSISPDTQYF. The CDR3, as DNA: TGTGCCAGCAGCATAAGCCCAGATACGCAGTATTTT. The chain links TRBV28 to TRBJ2-3; D call uncertain. Trimming cost V 6 bases and J 4 bases, with 8 bases left between them. The CDR3 length is 12 residues. CDR1 is MDHEN and CDR2 is SYDVKM in the germline V gene.

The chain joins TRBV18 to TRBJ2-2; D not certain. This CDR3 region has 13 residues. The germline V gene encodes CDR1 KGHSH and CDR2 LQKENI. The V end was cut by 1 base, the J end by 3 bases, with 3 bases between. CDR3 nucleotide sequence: TGTGCCAGCTCACCACTGGACACCGGGGAGCTGTTTTTT. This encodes CASSPLDTGELFF.

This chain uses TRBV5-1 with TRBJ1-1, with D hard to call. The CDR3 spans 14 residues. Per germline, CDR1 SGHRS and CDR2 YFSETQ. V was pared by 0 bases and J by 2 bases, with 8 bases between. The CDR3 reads CASSLAAENTEAFF. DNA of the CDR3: TGCGCCAGCAGCTTGGCCGCTGAAAACACTGAAGCTTTCTTT. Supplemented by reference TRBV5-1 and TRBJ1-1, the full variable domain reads KAGVTQTPRYLIKTRGQQVTLSCSPISGHRSVSWYQQTPGQGLQFLFEYFSETQRNKGNFPGRFSGRQFSNSRSEMNVSTLELGDSALYLCASSLAAENTEAFFGQGTRLTVV.

CDR3 residues: CASSLQAGDPYEQYF. CDR3 in DNA: TGTGCCAGCAGCCTACAGGCAGGGGATCCCTACGAGCAGTACTTC. V usage is TRBV11-1 and J usage is TRBJ2-7, with TRBD1 as a possible D gene (6 bases). Germline CDR1 is SGHAT and CDR2 is FQDESV (reference sequence). This CDR3 spans 15 amino acids. The V gene lost 5 bases and the J gene lost 2 bases, with 16 bases spanning the gap.

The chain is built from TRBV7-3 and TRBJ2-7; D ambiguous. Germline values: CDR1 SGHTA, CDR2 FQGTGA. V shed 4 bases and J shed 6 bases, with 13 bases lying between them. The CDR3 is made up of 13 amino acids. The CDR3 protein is CASSSRAGPEQYF. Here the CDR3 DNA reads TGTGCCAGCAGCTCCCGTGCCGGTCCCGAGCAGTACTTC.

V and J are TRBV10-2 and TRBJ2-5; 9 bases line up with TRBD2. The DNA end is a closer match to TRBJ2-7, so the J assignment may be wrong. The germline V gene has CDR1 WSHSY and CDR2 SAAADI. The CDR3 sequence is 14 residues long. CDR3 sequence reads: CASNTAGGSYEQYF. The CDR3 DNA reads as TGCGCCAGCAACACAGCGGGAGGCTCCTACGAGCAGTACTTC.